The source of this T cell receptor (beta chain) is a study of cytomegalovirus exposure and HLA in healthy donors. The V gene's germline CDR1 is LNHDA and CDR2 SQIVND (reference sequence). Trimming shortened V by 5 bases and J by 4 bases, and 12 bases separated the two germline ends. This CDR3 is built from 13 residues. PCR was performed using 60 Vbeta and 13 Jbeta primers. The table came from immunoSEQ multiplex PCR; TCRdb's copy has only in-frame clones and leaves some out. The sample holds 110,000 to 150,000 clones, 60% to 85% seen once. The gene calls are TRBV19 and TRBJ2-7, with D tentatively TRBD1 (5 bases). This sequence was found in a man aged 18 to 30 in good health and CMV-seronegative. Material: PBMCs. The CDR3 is CASSAGRRYEQYF. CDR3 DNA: TGTGCCAGTAGTGCAGGGCGAAGATACGAGCAGTACTTC.